The clone carrying this TCR beta chain was observed at least ten times. Its specificity is not known. The data were obtained in a study of T-cell memory formation after mild COVID-19. Findings and caveats of the study: Memory cells collected pre-infection included some clones that later responded, suggesting cross-reactive memory joined.

One entry per CDR3 protein results from TCRdb running MiXCR on the 5' RACE reads. The table includes 120,000 to 150,000 distinct CDR3 sequences, under 7% detected once. The CDR3 spans 15 residues. CDR1 and CDR2 (germline): MGHDK, SYGVNS. The V gene lost 3 bases and the J gene lost 4 bases, with 15 bases spanning the gap. Sequencing was done on a sample of PBMCs or a T cell subset sorted from them (not recorded which). V and J are TRBV25-1 and TRBJ1-1, with D possibly being TRBD1 (6 bases). This TCR came from an adult woman who had mild COVID-19 (a few samples of this study predate the infection). Cell type and time point are not known. CDR3 region: CASSETQGRLTEAFF. The DNA of the CDR3 is TGTGCCAGCAGTGAGACGCAGGGGCGCCTCACTGAAGCTTTCTTT.